These 20 T cell receptor beta chains were all obtained from the same sample, sequenced in a study of lymphopenia after photon versus proton radiotherapy. Profiling relied on immunoSEQ multiplex PCR, and the TCRdb table lists in-frame clones only, not all of them. The data hold about 42,000 clones, with approximately 83% observed a single time. This specimen consisted of peripheral blood, obtained from a patient treated with proton-based radiotherapy. The source is a woman aged 70-85 years with pancreatic cancer.

This chain joins TRBV28 and TRBJ2-1, with TRBD2 matching over 11 bases. V was pared by 5 bases and J by 7 bases, with 10 bases of the junction left unmatched. The CDR3 covers 16 residues. CDR1 is MDHEN, CDR2 SYDVKM, per germline. CDR3 DNA sequence: TGTGCCAGCAGTACTAAACTAGCGGGAGTAGGGAATGAGCAGTTCTTC. This gives the protein CASSTKLAGVGNEQFF.

This chain uses TRBV6-1 with TRBJ1-4; D remains ambiguous. V lost 1 base to trimming and J lost 7 bases, with 16 bases between them. Germline lookup yields CDR1 MNHNS and CDR2 SASEGT. CDR3 length equals 16 residues. CDR3 bases: TGTGCCAGCAGTGAAGGACCCCATGTGGCCGGTGAAAAACTGTTTTTT. As protein: CASSEGPHVAGEKLFF.

This clone was seen only a few times. The genes are TRBV11-2 and TRBJ2-2; perhaps TRBD1 as D (7 bases). This CDR3 spans 14 amino acids. Germline CDR1 reads SGHAT; CDR2 reads FQNNGV. V gave up 3 bases and J gave up 6 bases, with 11 bases separating them. DNA for the CDR3: TGTGCCAGCAGCTTCGGCAGGGGGGCCGGGGAGCTGTTTTTT. Protein: CASSFGRGAGELFF.

The chain links TRBV11-2 to TRBJ1-1, with D uncertain. V dropped 2 bases and J dropped 0 bases, with 7 bases sitting between them. There are 14 residues in the CDR3. Germline lookup yields CDR1 SGHAT and CDR2 FQNNGV. In nucleotides, the CDR3 is TGTGCCAGCAGCTTACAGATGATGAACACTGAAGCTTTCTTT. Translation gives CASSLQMMNTEAFF.

The table lists this clone with a count of one. V usage is TRBV30 and J usage is TRBJ1-1, with TRBD1 matching 7 bases. The CDR3 sequence is 13 residues long. The germline gives CDR1 GTSNPN, CDR2 SVGIG (reference sequence). The V gene end was trimmed by 2 bases and the J gene end by 1 base; junction bases not matched to a gene: 1. This CDR3 is CAWSRDRNTEAFF. Written as DNA, the CDR3 is TGTGCCTGGAGTCGGGACAGGAACACTGAAGCTTTCTTT. The full variable domain, rest sourced from reference TRBV30 and TRBJ1-1, is SQTIHQWPATLVQPVGSPLSLECTVEGTSNPNLYWYRQAAGRGLQLLFYSVGIGQISSEVPQNLSASRPQDRQFILSSKKLLLSDSGFYLCAWSRDRNTEAFFGQGTRLTVV.

This chain links TRBV6-6 with TRBJ2-2; no firm D call. Trimming removed 0 bases from V and 3 bases from J, with 8 bases in between. CDR1 is MNHNY, CDR2 SVGAGI, per germline (reference sequence). This CDR3 has 15 residues. CDR3 coding DNA: TGTGCCAGCAGTTACTCGTTACCTTACACCGGGGAGCTGTTTTTT. This encodes CASSYSLPYTGELFF.

The chain joins TRBV5-4 to TRBJ1-1, with 10 nucleotides matching TRBD1. CDR1 and CDR2 (germline): SGHNT, YYREEE (reference sequence). The CDR3 covers 18 residues. V lost 4 bases, J lost 0 bases, and 12 bases stayed unmatched. In DNA, the CDR3 is TGTGCCAGCAGCGCAGACTCAGGGACAGGGGAGATGAACACTGAAGCTTTCTTT. Amino acid sequence: CASSADSGTGEMNTEAFF.

The chain has TRBV6-6 and TRBJ2-1, with TRBD2 as a possible D gene (6 bases). CDR3 length: 12 residues. V shed 10 bases and J shed 9 bases, with 16 bases lying between them. CDR1 MNHNY and CDR2 SVGAGI come from the germline V gene (reference sequence). Written as DNA, the CDR3 is TGTGCCACCACTAATGAGGGAGGTGAGCAGTTCTTC. Its translation is CATTNEGGEQFF.

The rearrangement uses TRBV25-1 and TRBJ2-2; TRBD1 might be the D (5 bases). The germline gives CDR1 MGHDK, CDR2 SYGVNS. CDR3 length equals 17 residues. The V and J ends lost 0 bases and 5 bases respectively, with 16 bases between them. In DNA, the CDR3 is TGTGCCAGCAGTGAATATGTCGCGACCCACAGGACCGGGGAGCTGTTTTTT. As protein: CASSEYVATHRTGELFF.

The chain carries TRBV4-3 and TRBJ1-6; a weak D match, TRBD1 (5 bases). V lost 1 base, J lost 8 bases, and 15 bases lay in between. There are 16 residues in the CDR3. Germline CDR1 LGHNA, CDR2 YSLEER. The CDR3 coding sequence is TGCGCCAGCAGCCAAGGGACTGGGGGTAATGATTCACCCCTCCACTTT. Translation: CASSQGTGGNDSPLHF.

This chain uses TRBV11-3 with TRBJ2-7; tentatively, D is TRBD2 (6 bases). This CDR3 has 13 residues. Germline V gene data show CDR1 as SGHNT and CDR2 as YENEEA. Deletions cut 4 bases from V and 0 bases from J, with 7 bases between. CDR3 sequence (DNA): TGTGCCAGCAGCTATAGCGGCTCCTACGAGCAGTACTTC. Protein sequence: CASSYSGSYEQYF.

This clone was seen a handful of times. V gene TRBV7-8 combines with J gene TRBJ2-1; D is perhaps TRBD2 (6 bases). The V end was cut by 5 bases, the J end by 7 bases, with 15 bases between. The CDR3 sequence is 14 residues long. Germline CDR1 SGHVS, CDR2 FQNEAQ. CDR3 sequence reads: CASSPLGGTNEQFF. The CDR3 region has the DNA TGTGCCAGCAGCCCGCTCGGAGGGACGAATGAGCAGTTCTTC.

This rearrangement joins TRBV7-2 to TRBJ1-1; 7 positions match TRBD1. The length of the CDR3 is 15 residues. V was clipped by 2 bases and J by 1 base; unmatched bases: 4. Germline V lookup: CDR1 SGHTA, CDR2 FQGNSA. For the CDR3, the DNA is TGTGCCAGCAGCTTATTTACAGGGGAGAACACTGAAGCTTTCTTT. Protein sequence: CASSLFTGENTEAFF. Supplemented by reference TRBV7-2 and TRBJ1-1, the full variable domain reads GAGVSQSPSNKVTEKGKDVELRCDPISGHTALYWYRQSLGQGLEFLIYFQGNSAPDKSGLPSDRFSAERTGGSVSTLTIQRTQQEDSAVYLCASSLFTGENTEAFFGQGTRLTVV.

The chain links TRBV5-1 to TRBJ2-5; 7 bases match TRBD1. Losses at the gene ends were 4 bases for V and 2 bases for J; bases not matched to a gene: 14. The CDR3 has 17 amino acids. Germline-derived CDR1 and CDR2 are SGHRS and YFSETQ. The CDR3 DNA reads TGCGCCAGCAGCAAGCGTGGGACAGCCTACCTACAAGAGACCCAGTACTTC. It encodes CASSKRGTAYLQETQYF.

V is TRBV28 and J is TRBJ1-2; possibly TRBD1 for D (5 bases). Trimming left V 1 base short and J 4 bases short, with 16 bases between. The CDR3 covers 16 residues. From germline, CDR1 is MDHEN and CDR2 SYDVKM. CDR3 in amino acids: CASSLSGPEKVYGYTF. As DNA, the CDR3 is TGTGCCAGCAGTTTATCAGGGCCCGAAAAAGTCTATGGCTACACCTTC.

The chain recombines TRBV7-3 with TRBJ2-2; the match to TRBD1 covers 7 bases. In germline, CDR1 is SGHTA, CDR2 FQGTGA. V trimming: 5 bases; J trimming: 6 bases; junction bases outside the gene matches: 3. This CDR3 spans 13 amino acids. CDR3 in amino acids: CASSPQGAGELFF. Here the CDR3 DNA reads TGTGCCAGCAGCCCCCAGGGGGCCGGGGAGCTGTTTTTT.

The chain joins TRBV4-2 to TRBJ2-5; 8 bases align to TRBD2. Germline values: CDR1 LGHNA, CDR2 YNFKEQ. The length of the CDR3 is 14 residues. V gave up 0 bases and J gave up 4 bases; unmatched junction bases: 1. The CDR3 sequence is CASSQELAGETQYF. The DNA of the CDR3 is TGTGCCAGCAGCCAAGAGCTAGCGGGAGAGACCCAGTACTTC.

The chain is built from TRBV18 and TRBJ2-7; maybe TRBD1 (5 bases). This CDR3 has 15 residues. CDR1 and CDR2 (germline): KGHSH, LQKENI. V was pared by 6 bases and J by 1 base, with 16 bases between. DNA of the CDR3: TGTGCCAGCTCCCCAAAGGGGCGCGGATCCTACGAGCAGTACTTC. It specifies CASSPKGRGSYEQYF. The full variable domain, rest sourced from reference TRBV18 and TRBJ2-7, is NAGVMQNPRHLVRRRGQEARLRCSPMKGHSHVYWYRQLPEEGLKFMVYLQKENIIDESGMPKERFSAEFPKEGPSILRIQQVVRGDSAAYFCASSPKGRGSYEQYFGPGTRLTVT.

The chain combines TRBV7-9 with TRBJ2-7, with 8 nucleotides matching TRBD1. In germline, CDR1 is SEHNR, CDR2 FQNEAQ (reference sequence). The CDR3 length is 13 residues. V shed 5 bases and J 3 bases; nucleotides not matched to a gene: 3. The CDR3 loop is CASSEQGGYEQYF. The CDR3 DNA reads as TGTGCCAGCAGCGAACAGGGGGGCTACGAGCAGTACTTC.

This sequence joins TRBV4-3 and TRBJ2-7; 16 nucleotides line up with TRBD2. Germline lookup yields CDR1 LGHNA and CDR2 YSLEER. The CDR3 extends over 17 amino acids. Losses at the gene ends were 0 bases for V and 2 bases for J; bases not matched to a gene: 1. CDR3 DNA: TGCGCCAGCAGCCAAGAGGGACTAGCGGGAGGGGCCTACGAGCAGTACTTC. It yields the protein CASSQEGLAGGAYEQYF.